A single sample is the source of the 25 T cell receptor beta chains below, sequenced in a study of T cells in Graves' hyperthyroidism and ophthalmopathy. The investigators amplified TCR beta CDR3 regions from RNA transcripts. A first-round RT-PCR of the TCR CDR3 used the HTBI primer set. Each CDR3 protein is one row after TCRdb ran MiXCR on the multiplex PCR reads. Counted here are fewer than 650,000 distinct CDR3 sequences, about 15% occurring once; the ten biggest clones make up more than 4.5%. Input material: blood. The receptors were gathered from a woman under 40 with Graves' hyperthyroidism that later progressed to Graves' ophthalmopathy.

The rearrangement links TRBV10-3 to TRBJ1-5; D unresolved. Germline-derived CDR1 and CDR2 are ENHRY and SYGVKD. The length of the CDR3 is 13 residues. Trimming pared 5 bases from V and 6 bases from J, leaving 11 bases between. The CDR3 DNA sequence: TGTGCCATCAGTTCCCCCGACGGTCAGCCCCAGCATTTT. This codes for CAISSPDGQPQHF.

The chain carries TRBV12-3 or TRBV12-4 and TRBJ1-2; a possible D gene is TRBD1 (5 bases). The ends were cut back, 6 bases at V and 6 bases at J, with 17 bases in the middle. The CDR3 runs to 14 residues. Here the CDR3 reads CASSYLGLWDGYTF. CDR3 nucleotides: TGTGCCAGCAGCTACCTGGGGCTGTGGGATGGCTACACCTTC.

This clonotype was counted many times. The chain carries TRBV7-9 and TRBJ2-1; 9 nucleotides line up with TRBD2. Unmatched junction bases numbered 9, after V lost 1 base and J lost 8 bases. The CDR3 runs 16 residues. CDR1 is SEHNR and CDR2 is FQNEAQ in the germline V gene (reference sequence). The CDR3 sequence is CASSLGSSGSVDEQFF. The CDR3 DNA follows: TGTGCCAGCAGCTTAGGAAGTAGCGGGAGTGTCGATGAGCAGTTCTTC.

Many counts were recorded for this clonotype. The CDR3 DNA is TGTGCCTGGGGACAGGGTCGAGAGACCCAGTACTTC. Protein product: CAWGQGRETQYF. The gene calls are TRBV30 and TRBJ2-5; 8 nucleotides align to TRBD1. J was trimmed by 4 bases and V by 5 bases; bases with no gene match: 3. The germline gives CDR1 GTSNPN, CDR2 SVGIG (reference sequence). This CDR3 is built from 12 residues.

There are a few counts of this clonotype. The V call is TRBV28, the J call TRBJ1-4; D is undetermined. Trimming pared 4 bases from V and 10 bases from J, leaving 7 bases between. Per germline, CDR1 MDHEN and CDR2 SYDVKM. This CDR3 contains 11 residues. CDR3 nucleotide sequence: TGTGCCAGCAGTTCTCCGGGAAAACTGTTTTTT. This encodes CASSSPGKLFF. The full variable domain, in which reference TRBV28 and TRBJ1-4 provide the parts outside the CDR3, is DVKVTQSSRYLVKRTGEKVFLECVQDMDHENMFWYRQDPGLGLRLIYFSYDVKMKEKGDIPEGYSVSREKKERFSLILESASTNQTSMYLCASSSPGKLFFGSGTQLSVL.

V is TRBV5-5 and J is TRBJ2-1; D gene ambiguous. This CDR3 has 14 amino acids. Looked up from germline, CDR1 is SGHKS and CDR2 is YYEKEE (reference sequence). With 3 bases removed from V and 8 bases from J, the gap between germline ends came to 15 bases. CDR3 coding DNA: TGTGCCAGCAGCTCCCGATTTACGGACGATGAGCAGTTCTTC. This codes for CASSSRFTDDEQFF.

The table lists this clonotype with many counts. This chain uses TRBV30 with TRBJ1-4; TRBD1 is a possible D gene (6 bases). This CDR3 contains 14 residues. Germline CDR1 GTSNPN, CDR2 SVGIG (reference sequence). V shed 1 base and J shed 8 bases, with 14 bases lying between them. The CDR3 region has the DNA TGTGCCTGGAGTGGCCGGGGGGGCTCCGAAAAACTGTTTTTT. Amino acid sequence: CAWSGRGGSEKLFF.

This sequence joins TRBV20-1 and TRBJ2-3; TRBD2 agrees at 9 bases. The CDR3 spans 16 residues. V lost 0 bases, J lost 4 bases, and 8 bases stayed unmatched. Germline assignment: CDR1 DFQATT and CDR2 SNEGSKA (reference sequence). CDR3 protein: CSARDLLAGVADTQYF. The CDR3 DNA reads TGCAGTGCTAGAGATCTCTTAGCGGGAGTCGCAGATACGCAGTATTTT.

This clonotype was detected ten times or more. This chain uses TRBV20-1 with TRBJ2-1; 8 bases map to TRBD2. J was trimmed by 5 bases and V by 0 bases; bases with no gene match: 6. CDR1 and CDR2 from the germline V gene are DFQATT and SNEGSKA (reference sequence). The length of the CDR3 is 15 residues. The CDR3 region has the DNA TGCAGTGCTAGAGATCGGCGACTAGCGCACAATGAGCAGTTCTTC. Protein sequence: CSARDRRLAHNEQFF.

The J gene is TRBJ2-7, the V gene TRBV11-2; D not certain. Germline CDR1 and CDR2: SGHAT and FQNNGV. The CDR3 spans 12 residues. Deletions cut 3 bases from V and 7 bases from J, with 10 bases between. The CDR3 nucleotides read TGTGCCAGCAGCTTCTTGGTGTGGGAGCAGTACTTC. Its translation: CASSFLVWEQYF.

This clonotype was counted many times. The chain combines TRBV7-2 with TRBJ2-1; D perhaps matches TRBD2 (6 bases). Germline CDR1 SGHTA, CDR2 FQGNSA. The CDR3 totals 16 residues. V gave up 4 bases and J gave up 0 bases, with 13 bases separating them. CDR3 coding DNA: TGTGCCAGCAGCTGGTTATCGGGACTCTCCTACAATGAGCAGTTCTTC. Translated: CASSWLSGLSYNEQFF.

The chain combines TRBV11-3 with TRBJ1-6; no clear D gene. This CDR3 spans 13 amino acids. V lost 6 bases and J 10 bases, leaving 13 bases between the germline ends. In germline, CDR1 is SGHNT, CDR2 YENEEA. CDR3 nucleotides: TGTGCCAGCAGTCAAGGAGTAGGATCACCCCTCCACTTT. This gives the protein CASSQGVGSPLHF.

The sample holds many counts of this clonotype. The gene calls are TRBV7-9 and TRBJ2-1; D remains unclear. Trimming removed 4 bases at V and 15 bases at J, with 19 bases between. The CDR3 is made up of 13 amino acids. Looked up from germline, CDR1 is SEHNR and CDR2 is FQNEAQ (reference sequence). For the CDR3, the DNA is TGTGCCAGCAGCTCCCTAGGGTTGGTGGCCCTGTTCTTC. Protein product: CASSSLGLVALFF.

Turning to this clonotype: A single base separates this from a much larger clone, so it may be a read error. The genes are TRBV29-1 and TRBJ2-6; D unclear. This CDR3 contains 14 residues. Germline CDR1 SQVTM, CDR2 ANQGSEA. The DNA of the CDR3 is TGCAGCGCTGAAGATTTGGCAGGGGCCAACGTCCTGACTTTC. Its translation: CSAEDLAGANVLTF.

Written as DNA, the CDR3 is TGTGCCAGTTACCCGGGGATCGAAGCCTACGAGCAGTACTTC. This sequence encodes CASYPGIEAYEQYF. V gene TRBV28 combines with J gene TRBJ2-7; D might be TRBD2 (5 bases). The CDR3 is made up of 14 amino acids. Trimming removed 9 bases at V and 2 bases at J, with 17 bases between. CDR1 and CDR2 (germline): MDHEN, SYDVKM.

This clonotype was seen repeatedly, ten times or more. The rearrangement uses TRBV30 and TRBJ2-2; 8 bases fit TRBD1. The CDR3 is 15 residues long. Per germline, CDR1 GTSNPN and CDR2 SVGIG (reference sequence). The V and J ends lost 2 bases and 1 base, in that order; junction bases with no gene match: 3. CDR3 DNA sequence: TGTGCCTGGAGTAGAGGACAGGGGAACACCGGGGAGCTGTTTTTT. Translation: CAWSRGQGNTGELFF.

This clonotype was detected ten times or more. This chain joins TRBV9 and TRBJ2-5; 9 bases align to TRBD2. The CDR3 runs 16 residues. V lost 0 bases and J lost 5; bases outside the gene matches: 8. From germline, CDR1 is SGDLS and CDR2 YYNGEE. CDR3 DNA: TGTGCCAGCAGCGTAGAGGCGGGAGGGCCATCGGAGACCCAGTACTTC. Protein sequence: CASSVEAGGPSETQYF.

This clonotype has at least ten counts. J is TRBJ2-7 and V is TRBV9, with D perhaps assigned TRBD1 or TRBD2 (5 bases each). CDR3 length: 15 amino acids. Germline CDR1 SGDLS, CDR2 YYNGEE. Trimming left V 3 bases short and J 2 bases short, with 15 bases between. CDR3 residues: CASSGGEQLPYEQYF. CDR3 DNA: TGTGCCAGCAGCGGAGGGGAGCAGCTGCCCTACGAGCAGTACTTC.

This clonotype was seen at least ten times. V usage is TRBV3-1 and J usage is TRBJ1-1; no definite D call. V was shortened by 1 base and J by 5 bases, with 8 bases between the two germline ends. This CDR3 spans 13 amino acids. CDR1 and CDR2 (germline): LGHDT, YNNKEL (reference sequence). The CDR3 reads CASSQGLGTEAFF. The CDR3 DNA reads as TGTGCCAGCAGCCAAGGATTAGGTACTGAAGCTTTCTTT.

The V and J genes are TRBV27 and TRBJ2-7; TRBD2 matches 10 bases. The length of the CDR3 is 13 residues. Trimming cost V 7 bases and J 6 bases; bases outside gene matches: 6. Germline CDR1 reads MNHEY; CDR2 reads SMNVEV (reference sequence). This chain's CDR3 is CASIKLAGSEQYF. The CDR3 DNA sequence: TGTGCCAGCATCAAACTAGCGGGGTCCGAGCAGTACTTC.

This clonotype has ten or more counts. The chain combines TRBV30 with TRBJ1-5; maybe TRBD1 (5 bases). Germline CDR1 reads GTSNPN; CDR2 reads SVGIG (reference sequence). V dropped 0 bases and J dropped 3 bases, with 12 bases sitting between them. This CDR3 is built from 15 residues. For the CDR3, the DNA is TGTGCCTGGAGTGTAAGTCGAGGGGACAATCAGCCCCAGCATTTT. It translates to CAWSVSRGDNQPQHF.

The chain links TRBV9 to TRBJ1-2; D unresolved. CDR1 SGDLS and CDR2 YYNGEE come from the germline V gene. Trimming took off 0 bases at V and 8 bases at J, with 11 bases between the two ends. This CDR3 comprises 13 residues. The CDR3 bases are TGTGCCAGCAGCGTAGAGGGAATTGGGGGCTACACCTTC. Encoded protein: CASSVEGIGGYTF.

This clonotype was counted a few times. V gene TRBV7-8 combines with J gene TRBJ2-3; TRBD1 is a possible D gene (6 bases). The CDR3 totals 15 residues. Germline assignment: CDR1 SGHVS and CDR2 FQNEAQ. Trimming cost V 2 bases and J 1 base, with 10 bases left between them. Here the CDR3 reads CASSLYAGGTDTQYF. The CDR3 DNA follows: TGTGCCAGCAGCTTATATGCAGGGGGCACAGATACGCAGTATTTT.

The rearrangement uses TRBV4-3 and TRBJ2-2, with 10 bases that match TRBD2. After removal of 3 bases from V and 3 bases from J, the junction contained 4 bases not matched to a gene. Looked up from germline, CDR1 is LGHNA and CDR2 is YSLEER. The CDR3 sequence is 16 residues long. The CDR3 bases are TGCGCCAGCAGCCATAGGACTAGCGGTTACACCGGGGAGCTGTTTTTT. It is translated as CASSHRTSGYTGELFF.

This clonotype has a count of ten or more. The chain couples TRBV20-1 to TRBJ2-1; D gene unclear. CDR1 is DFQATT and CDR2 is SNEGSKA in the germline V gene (reference sequence). The V end was cut by 4 bases, the J end by 8 bases, with 24 bases between. This CDR3 spans 16 amino acids. The CDR3 sequence is CSAIRLGALRSDEQFF. CDR3 nucleotides: TGCAGTGCTATCAGACTCGGCGCCCTTCGGTCCGATGAGCAGTTCTTC.